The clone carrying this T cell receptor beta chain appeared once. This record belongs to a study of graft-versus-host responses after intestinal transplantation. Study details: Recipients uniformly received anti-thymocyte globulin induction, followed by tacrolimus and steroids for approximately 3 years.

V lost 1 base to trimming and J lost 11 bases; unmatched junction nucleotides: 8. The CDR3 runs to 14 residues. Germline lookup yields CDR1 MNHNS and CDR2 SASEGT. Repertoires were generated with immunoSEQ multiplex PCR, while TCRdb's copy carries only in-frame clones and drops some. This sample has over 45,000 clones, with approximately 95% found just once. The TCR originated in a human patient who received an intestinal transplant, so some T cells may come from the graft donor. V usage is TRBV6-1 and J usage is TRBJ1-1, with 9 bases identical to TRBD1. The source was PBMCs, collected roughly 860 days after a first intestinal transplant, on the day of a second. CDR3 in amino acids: CASSEDRGPSLAFF. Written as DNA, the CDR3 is TGTGCCAGCAGTGAAGACAGGGGGCCTTCGCTCGCTTTCTTT.